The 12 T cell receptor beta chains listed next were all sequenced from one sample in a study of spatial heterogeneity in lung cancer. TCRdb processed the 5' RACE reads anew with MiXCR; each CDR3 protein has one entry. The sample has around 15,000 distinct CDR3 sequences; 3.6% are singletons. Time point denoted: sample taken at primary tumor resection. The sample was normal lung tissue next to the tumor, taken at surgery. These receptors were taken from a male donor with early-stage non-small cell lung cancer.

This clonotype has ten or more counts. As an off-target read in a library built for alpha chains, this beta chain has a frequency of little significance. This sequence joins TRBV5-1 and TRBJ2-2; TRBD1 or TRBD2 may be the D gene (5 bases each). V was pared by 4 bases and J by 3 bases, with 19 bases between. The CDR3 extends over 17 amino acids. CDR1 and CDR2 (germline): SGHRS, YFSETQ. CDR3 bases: TGCGCCAGCAGCCCAAGACCGGGATTGGGGGACACCGGGGAGCTGTTTTTT. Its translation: CASSPRPGLGDTGELFF.

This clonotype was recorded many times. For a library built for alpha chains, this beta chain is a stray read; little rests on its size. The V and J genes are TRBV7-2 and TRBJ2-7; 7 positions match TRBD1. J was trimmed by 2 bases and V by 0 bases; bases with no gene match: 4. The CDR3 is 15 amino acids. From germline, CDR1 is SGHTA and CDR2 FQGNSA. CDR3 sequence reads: CASSLASDRAYEQYF. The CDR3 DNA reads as TGTGCCAGCAGCTTAGCCTCCGACAGGGCCTACGAGCAGTACTTC.

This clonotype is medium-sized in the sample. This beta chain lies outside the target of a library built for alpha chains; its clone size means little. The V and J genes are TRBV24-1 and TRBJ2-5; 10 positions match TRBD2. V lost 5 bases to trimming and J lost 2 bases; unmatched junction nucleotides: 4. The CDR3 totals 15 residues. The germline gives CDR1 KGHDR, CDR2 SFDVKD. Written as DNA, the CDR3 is TGTGCCACCAGTGTGGCTAGCGGGGGACAAGAGACCCAGTACTTC. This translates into CATSVASGGQETQYF.

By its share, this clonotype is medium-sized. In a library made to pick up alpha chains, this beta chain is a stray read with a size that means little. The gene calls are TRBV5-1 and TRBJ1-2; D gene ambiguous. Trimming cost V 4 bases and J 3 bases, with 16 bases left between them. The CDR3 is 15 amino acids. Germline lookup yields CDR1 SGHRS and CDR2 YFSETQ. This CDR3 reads CASSRDITRDYGYTF. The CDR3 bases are TGCGCCAGCAGCCGAGACATAACGAGGGACTATGGCTACACCTTC.

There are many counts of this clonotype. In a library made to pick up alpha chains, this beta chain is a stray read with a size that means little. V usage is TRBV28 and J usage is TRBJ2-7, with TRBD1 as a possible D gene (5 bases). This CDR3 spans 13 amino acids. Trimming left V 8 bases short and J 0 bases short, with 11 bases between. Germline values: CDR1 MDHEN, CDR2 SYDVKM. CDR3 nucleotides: TGTGCCAGCTGTAAAGGGGCCTCCTACGAGCAGTACTTC. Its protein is CASCKGASYEQYF. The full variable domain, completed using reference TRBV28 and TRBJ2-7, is DVKVTQSSRYLVKRTGEKVFLECVQDMDHENMFWYRQDPGLGLRLIYFSYDVKMKEKGDIPEGYSVSREKKERFSLILESASTNQTSMYLCASCKGASYEQYFGPGTRLTVT.

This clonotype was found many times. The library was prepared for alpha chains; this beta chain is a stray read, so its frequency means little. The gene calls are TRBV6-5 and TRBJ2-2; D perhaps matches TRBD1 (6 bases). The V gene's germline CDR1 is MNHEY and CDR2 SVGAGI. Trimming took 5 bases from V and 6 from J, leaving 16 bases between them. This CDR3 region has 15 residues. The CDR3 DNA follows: TGTGCCAGCAGTCTTCCGGGACAACAATCCGGGGAGCTGTTTTTT. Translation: CASSLPGQQSGELFF.

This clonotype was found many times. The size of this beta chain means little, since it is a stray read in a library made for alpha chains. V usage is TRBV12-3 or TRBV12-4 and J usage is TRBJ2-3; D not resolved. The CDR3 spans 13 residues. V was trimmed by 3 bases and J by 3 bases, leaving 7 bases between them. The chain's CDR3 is CASSLAQTDTQYF. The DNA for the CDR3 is TGTGCCAGCAGTTTGGCGCAGACAGATACGCAGTATTTT.

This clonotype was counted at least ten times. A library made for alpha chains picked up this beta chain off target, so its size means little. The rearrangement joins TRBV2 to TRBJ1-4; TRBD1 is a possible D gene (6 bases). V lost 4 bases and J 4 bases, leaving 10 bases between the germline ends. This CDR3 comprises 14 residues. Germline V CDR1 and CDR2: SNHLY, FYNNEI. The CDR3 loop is CASSGDRLNEKLFF. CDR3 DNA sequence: TGTGCCAGCAGTGGTGACAGGCTTAATGAAAAACTGTTTTTT.

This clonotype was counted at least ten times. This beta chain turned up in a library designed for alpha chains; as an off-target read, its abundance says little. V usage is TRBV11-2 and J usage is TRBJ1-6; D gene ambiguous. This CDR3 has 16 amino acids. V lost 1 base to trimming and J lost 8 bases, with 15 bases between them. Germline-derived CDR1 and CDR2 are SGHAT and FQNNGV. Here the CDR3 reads CASSLVGGPGDSPLHF. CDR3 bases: TGTGCCAGCAGCTTAGTGGGAGGACCTGGGGATTCACCCCTCCACTTT.

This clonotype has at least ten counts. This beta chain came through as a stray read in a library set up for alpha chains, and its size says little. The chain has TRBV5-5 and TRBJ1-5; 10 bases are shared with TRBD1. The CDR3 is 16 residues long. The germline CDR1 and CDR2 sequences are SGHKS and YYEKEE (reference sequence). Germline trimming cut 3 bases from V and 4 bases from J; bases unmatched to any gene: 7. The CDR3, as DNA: TGTGCCAGCAGCTCATTTCCGGGACAGGGGAATCAGCCCCAGCATTTT. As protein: CASSSFPGQGNQPQHF.

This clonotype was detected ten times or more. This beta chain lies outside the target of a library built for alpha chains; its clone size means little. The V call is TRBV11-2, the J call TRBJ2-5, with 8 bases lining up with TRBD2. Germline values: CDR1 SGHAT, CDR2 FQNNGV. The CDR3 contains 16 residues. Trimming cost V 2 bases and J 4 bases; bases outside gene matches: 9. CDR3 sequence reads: CASSLSPGAGGETQYF. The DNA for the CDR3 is TGTGCCAGCAGCTTATCTCCAGGGGCGGGAGGAGAGACCCAGTACTTC. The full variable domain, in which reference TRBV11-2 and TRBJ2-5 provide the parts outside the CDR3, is EAGVAQSPRYKIIEKRQSVAFWCNPISGHATLYWYQQILGQGPKLLIQFQNNGVVDDSQLPKDRFSAERLKGVDSTLKIQPAKLEDSAVYLCASSLSPGAGGETQYFGPGTRLLVL.

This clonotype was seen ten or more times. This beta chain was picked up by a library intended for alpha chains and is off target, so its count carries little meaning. In DNA form, the CDR3 reads TGTGCCAGCATTAAGGGGCAGACCGGGACTAGGGATACGCAGTATTTT. Protein product: CASIKGQTGTRDTQYF. The chain carries TRBV7-2 and TRBJ2-3, with 8 nucleotides matching TRBD2. The length of the CDR3 is 16 residues. CDR1 SGHTA and CDR2 FQGNSA come from the germline V gene. Trimming at V came to 7 bases and at J to 6 bases, leaving 15 bases not matched to a gene.